Listed below are T cell receptor beta chains from one sample, sequenced in a study of blood T cell repertoires in COVID-19. Clones were read by immunoSEQ multiplex PCR, and TCRdb kept only the in-frame ones, dropping some. The sample records roughly 300,000 clones, 65% to 90% being singletons. The material sequenced was PBMCs or T cells enriched from blood (not recorded which). These receptor sequences come from a man aged 30-40 years who had recovered from COVID-19. The CDR3 runs from the conserved cysteine through the conserved F or W. A D gene is named only where the DNA matches it firmly. Expanded clones are given a class, and other clones once, few, many or no size at all.

TRBD2 TRBJ2-2 TRBV19 - CASMKASGRAFSTGELFF TGTGCCAGTATGAAGGCTAGCGGGAGGGCCTTCTCCACCGGGGAGCTGTTTTTT
- TRBJ2-7 TRBV7-2 - CASSFASASSYEQYF TGTGCCAGCAGCTTTGCTAGCGCGAGCTCCTACGAGCAGTACTTC
- TRBJ1-5 TRBV28 - CASSQGTSNQPQHF TGTGCCAGCAGTCAGGGTACAAGCAATCAGCCCCAGCATTTT
TRBD2 TRBJ2-5 TRBV4-1 - CASSQPGLAEETQYF TGCGCCAGCAGCCAACCGGGGCTAGCGGAAGAGACCCAGTACTTC
- TRBJ2-7 TRBV18 few CASSPSVGRAPYEQYF TGTGCCAGCTCACCATCCGTAGGCAGGGCCCCCTACGAGCAGTACTTC
TRBD2 TRBJ2-1 TRBV3-1/TRBV3-2 - CASSQSGGAYEQFF TGTGCCAGCAGCCAAAGCGGGGGGGCCTATGAGCAGTTCTTC
TRBD1 TRBJ2-7 TRBV19 - CASKPPGQKNHEQYF TGTGCCAGTAAACCCCCGGGACAGAAGAATCACGAGCAGTACTTC
TRBD2 TRBJ2-7 TRBV7-2 - CASSTTTSGRAREQYF TGTGCCAGCAGCACCACGACTAGCGGGAGGGCGCGCGAGCAGTACTTC
TRBD1 TRBJ2-7 TRBV19 - CASSPRDRGSLYEQYF TGTGCCAGTAGTCCCCGGGACAGGGGGTCCCTCTACGAGCAGTACTTC
TRBD1 TRBJ1-2 TRBV6-1 once CASSEGQGDFNFYGYTF TGTGCCAGCAGTGAAGGTCAGGGGGATTTTAATTTCTATGGCTACACCTTC
TRBD1 TRBJ1-3 TRBV6-1 - CASSEANRGGNTIYF TGTGCCAGCAGTGAGGCGAACAGGGGAGGAAACACCATATATTTT
- TRBJ2-3 TRBV14 - CASSQNWGRTQYF TGTGCCAGCAGCCAAAACTGGGGGCGGACGCAGTATTTT
TRBD2 TRBJ2-5 TRBV7-6 - CASSSNRAGGGETQYF TGTGCCAGCAGCTCCAACCGAGCGGGAGGGGGGGAGACCCAGTACTTC
- TRBJ2-1 TRBV10-2 - CASRTGTLAYNEQFF TGCGCCAGCAGGACCGGGACTTTGGCCTACAATGAGCAGTTCTTC
- TRBJ1-5 TRBV6-5 - CASSSGGGGYQPQHF TGTGCCAGCAGTAGCGGGGGGGGAGGGTATCAGCCCCAGCATTTT
TRBD1 TRBJ1-1 TRBV27 few CASSLYSWTGNTEAFF TGTGCCAGCAGTTTATACTCTTGGACAGGGAACACTGAAGCTTTCTTT
TRBD1 TRBJ2-3 TRBV7-6 - CASSLGQLSTDTQYF TGTGCCAGCAGCTTGGGACAGCTGAGCACAGATACGCAGTATTTT
- TRBJ1-4 TRBV28 - CASSVTGKRLFF TGTGCCAGCAGTGTAACAGGGAAGAGACTGTTTTTT
TRBD1 TRBJ1-1 TRBV11-3 - CASSFRTGAEAFF TGTGCCAGCAGCTTTAGGACAGGCGCTGAAGCTTTCTTT
- TRBJ1-5 TRBV3-1/TRBV3-2 - CASSQDWSGAESKPQHF TGTGCCAGCAGCCAAGATTGGTCAGGGGCAGAAAGCAAGCCCCAGCATTTT
TRBD1 TRBJ1-2 TRBV2 - CASSESGGSYGYTF TGTGCCAGCAGTGAATCAGGGGGCAGCTATGGCTACACCTTC
TRBD1 TRBJ1-3 TRBV29-1 - CSVGTYRGTGSGNTIYF TGCAGCGTTGGCACCTACCGGGGGACAGGGTCTGGAAACACCATATATTTT
- TRBJ2-3 TRBV5-1 - CASSLGDKRGQDTQYF TGCGCCAGCAGCTTGGGGGACAAGAGAGGGCAAGATACGCAGTATTTT
- TRBJ1-1 TRBV7-6 - CASSLGDTYTEAFF TGTGCCAGCAGCTTAGGGGACACATACACTGAAGCTTTCTTT
TRBD2 TRBJ2-3 TRBV29-1 once CSVRRGLAGRALGTDTQYF TGCAGCGTTCGGCGGGGACTAGCGGGGAGAGCCCTCGGCACAGATACGCAGTATTTT
TRBD1 TRBJ1-6 TRBV4-1 - CASSRDRDGDSPLHF TGCGCCAGCAGCCGCGACAGGGACGGGGATTCACCCCTCCACTTT
TRBD2 TRBJ2-1 TRBV4-1 - CASSRRGASGSGSSYNEQFF TGCGCCAGCAGCCGCCGCGGGGCTAGCGGGTCGGGGAGCTCCTACAATGAGCAGTTCTTC
TRBD1 TRBJ2-2 TRBV5-1 - CASSDRINTGELFF TGCGCCAGCTCGGACAGGATAAACACCGGGGAGCTGTTTTTT
TRBD1 TRBJ1-6 TRBV19 few CATKTGDRDNSPLHF TGTGCCACCAAGACCGGGGACAGAGATAATTCACCCCTCCACTTT
TRBD1 TRBJ1-1 TRBV11-2 few CASSLVMGQPNTEAFF TGTGCCAGCAGCTTAGTCATGGGACAGCCGAACACTGAAGCTTTCTTT
- TRBJ1-1 TRBV28 - CASSFSTAGGWQTDTEAFF TGTGCCAGCAGTTTCTCCACGGCGGGGGGCTGGCAAACGGACACTGAAGCTTTCTTT